Listed here are 24 T cell receptor beta chains from one sample, sequenced in a study of siplizumab effects on memory and regulatory T cells. Some clones are missing from TCRdb's copy, which holds only in-frame ones; the method was immunoSEQ multiplex PCR. The sample carries over 80,000 clones, over 80% recorded once. Sequencing was carried out using Tregs sorted from blood. These receptors originate from a human donor in good health.

V and J are TRBV4-1 and TRBJ2-5; D gene uncertain. V was pared by 0 bases and J by 2 bases, with 10 bases between. This CDR3 contains 15 residues. From germline, CDR1 is MGHRA and CDR2 YSYEKL. This CDR3 is CASSQDERRQETQYF. The CDR3 nucleotides read TGCGCCAGCAGCCAAGACGAGAGACGGCAAGAGACCCAGTACTTC.

The chain joins TRBV5-6 to TRBJ1-2, with a weak D call TRBD1 (5 bases). Germline V gives CDR1 SGHDT, CDR2 YYEEEE. The CDR3 extends over 13 amino acids. Trimming took off 4 bases at V and 12 bases at J, with 19 bases between the two ends. The CDR3 protein is CASSPGTVVSHTF. CDR3 sequence (DNA): TGTGCCAGCAGCCCCGGGACGGTAGTTTCCCACACCTTC.

The J gene is TRBJ2-3, the V gene TRBV7-3, with D possibly matching TRBD2 (5 bases). V was cut by 2 bases and J by 3 bases, with 6 bases left in between. The length of the CDR3 is 13 residues. Germline V lookup: CDR1 SGHTA, CDR2 FQGTGA. The CDR3 region has the DNA TGTGCCAGCAGCTTAGGGGAGACAGATACGCAGTATTTT. It specifies CASSLGETDTQYF.

The chain combines TRBV7-9 with TRBJ1-2; 8 bases are a match to TRBD1. The trim removed 5 bases at V and 1 base at J, leaving 3 bases unmatched. The germline V gene encodes CDR1 SEHNR and CDR2 FQNEAQ (reference sequence). This CDR3 has 14 amino acids. The CDR3 loop reads CASSTDRVNYGYTF. CDR3 bases: TGTGCCAGCAGCACGGACAGGGTTAACTATGGCTACACCTTC.

The chain carries TRBV18 and TRBJ1-3; D gene uncertain. With 2 bases removed from V and 4 bases from J, the gap between germline ends came to 6 bases. Germline V lookup: CDR1 KGHSH, CDR2 LQKENI. The CDR3 contains 13 residues. CDR3 coding DNA: TGTGCCAGCTCACCAGGAGCCGGAAACACCATATATTTT. It codes for CASSPGAGNTIYF.

This chain joins TRBV20-1 and TRBJ2-1, with 9 bases lining up with TRBD1. Germline loops: CDR1 DFQATT, CDR2 SNEGSKA (reference sequence). This CDR3 region has 11 residues. J lost 15 bases, V lost 4 bases, and 7 bases had no gene match. In DNA form, the CDR3 reads TGCAGTGCTACCAGGGGACAGGGCGTGTTCTTC. Translating gives CSATRGQGVFF.

In its sample, this clone was seen a few times. This chain connects TRBV18 to TRBJ2-5; D is uncertain. Germline CDR1 reads KGHSH; CDR2 reads LQKENI. This CDR3 has 13 residues. The ends were cut back, 3 bases at V and 5 bases at J, with 10 bases in the middle. The CDR3 nucleotides are TGTGCCAGCTCACCTTCCGCGTCTGAGACCCAGTACTTC. Protein product: CASSPSASETQYF.

The chain uses TRBV6-6 and TRBJ2-1; D is perhaps TRBD2 (5 bases). CDR3 length equals 16 residues. The germline CDR1 and CDR2 sequences are MNHNY and SVGAGI (reference sequence). The ends were cut back, 2 bases at V and 2 bases at J, with 13 bases in the middle. The CDR3 nucleotides are TGTGCCAGCAGTTACACTCCGGTCGGGGCCTACAATGAGCAGTTCTTC. It is translated as CASSYTPVGAYNEQFF.

CDR3 coding DNA: TGTGCCAGCAGCTTGTTAGGGACAGGGGTAAATCAGCCCCAGCATTTT. This sequence encodes CASSLLGTGVNQPQHF. This sequence joins TRBV5-8 and TRBJ1-5, with 10 bases identical to TRBD1. Per the germline V gene, CDR1 is SGHTS and CDR2 is YDEGEE. The CDR3 loop spans 16 amino acids. Trimming at V came to 1 base and at J to 4 bases, leaving 5 bases not matched to a gene.

V usage is TRBV15 and J usage is TRBJ2-2; D is ambiguous. Germline values: CDR1 LNHNV, CDR2 YYDKDF (reference sequence). The V end lost 3 bases, the J end lost 2 bases, and 1 base lay between the germline ends. This CDR3 comprises 12 residues. CDR3 in amino acids: CATSSNTGELFF. The CDR3 region has the DNA TGTGCCACCAGCAGTAACACCGGGGAGCTGTTTTTT. The full variable domain, in which reference TRBV15 and TRBJ2-2 provide the parts outside the CDR3, is DAMVIQNPRYQVTQFGKPVTLSCSQTLNHNVMYWYQQKSSQAPKLLFHYYDKDFNNEADTPDNFQSRRPNTSFCFLDIRSPGLGDTAMYLCATSSNTGELFFGEGSRLTVL.

The table lists this clone with a few counts. V and J are TRBV5-6 and TRBJ1-2, with 7 bases lining up with TRBD1. Germline V gene sequence: CDR1 SGHDT, CDR2 YYEEEE. V lost 5 bases, J lost 4 bases, and 11 bases stayed unmatched. This CDR3 is built from 15 residues. CDR3 amino acids: CASRFDRDLSYGYTF. The CDR3, as DNA: TGTGCCAGCAGGTTTGACAGGGACCTCTCCTATGGCTACACCTTC.

V gene TRBV7-7 combines with J gene TRBJ2-5; perhaps TRBD1 as D (7 bases). V shed 5 bases and J shed 5 bases, with 18 bases lying between them. In germline, CDR1 is SSHAT, CDR2 FNYEAQ (reference sequence). CDR3 length: 15 amino acids. This chain's CDR3 is CASSQAEGAWETQYF. The CDR3 DNA reads TGTGCCAGCAGCCAGGCGGAGGGGGCCTGGGAGACCCAGTACTTC.

This clone was found a few times. The chain has TRBV7-7 and TRBJ2-5; 8 bases are a match to TRBD2. V gave up 0 bases and J gave up 5 bases; unmatched junction bases: 8. The CDR3 is 16 residues long. Per the germline V gene, CDR1 is SSHAT and CDR2 is FNYEAQ (reference sequence). CDR3 bases: TGTGCCAGCAGCTTAGCTGCGGGGGGAGGTATGGAGACCCAGTACTTC. Translation gives CASSLAAGGGMETQYF.

The rearrangement joins TRBV11-2 to TRBJ2-3, with D unresolved. The CDR3 contains 16 residues. Germline V gives CDR1 SGHAT, CDR2 FQNNGV. V gave up 7 bases and J gave up 2 bases, with 19 bases separating them. The DNA for the CDR3 is TGTGCCAGCACGACTGAACCGATCACATCCACAGATACGCAGTATTTT. Translation: CASTTEPITSTDTQYF.

The DNA of the CDR3 is TGTGCCATCAGTGTTGTGGGTAACACTGAAGCTTTCTTT. It is translated as CAISVVGNTEAFF. The chain combines TRBV10-3 with TRBJ1-1; no clear D gene. The CDR3 runs 13 residues. Trimming removed 4 bases at V and 2 bases at J, with 8 bases between. Germline loops: CDR1 ENHRY, CDR2 SYGVKD.

The table lists this clone with a few counts. At the DNA level, this CDR3 is encoded by other sequences in the same sample as well. The chain is built from TRBV19 and TRBJ1-4, with D unresolved. The V end lost 3 bases, the J end lost 0 bases, and 5 bases lay between the germline ends. The CDR3 length is 14 residues. Looked up from germline, CDR1 is LNHDA and CDR2 is SQIVND (reference sequence). For the CDR3, the DNA is TGTGCCAGTAGTATTACCGCAACTAATGAAAAACTGTTTTTT. It yields the protein CASSITATNEKLFF.

The chain joins TRBV28 to TRBJ1-2; no clear D gene. V was pared by 7 bases and J by 1 base, with 16 bases between. CDR1 MDHEN and CDR2 SYDVKM come from the germline V gene. This CDR3 is 15 amino acids long. The CDR3: CASISGSRINYGYTF. CDR3 nucleotides: TGTGCCAGCATTTCCGGGAGCCGGATTAACTATGGCTACACCTTC.

The chain combines TRBV5-1 with TRBJ1-5, with D possibly being TRBD1 (5 bases). Trimming left V 7 bases short and J 4 bases short, with 12 bases between. The length of the CDR3 is 13 residues. The germline gives CDR1 SGHRS, CDR2 YFSETQ. CDR3 protein: CASFGSGNQPQHF. Written as DNA, the CDR3 is TGCGCCAGCTTTGGGTCAGGGAATCAGCCCCAGCATTTT. Supplemented by reference TRBV5-1 and TRBJ1-5, the full variable domain reads KAGVTQTPRYLIKTRGQQVTLSCSPISGHRSVSWYQQTPGQGLQFLFEYFSETQRNKGNFPGRFSGRQFSNSRSEMNVSTLELGDSALYLCASFGSGNQPQHFGDGTRLSIL.

The chain couples TRBV28 to TRBJ2-7; 7 nucleotides align to TRBD1. The V segment lost 6 bases and the J segment 4 bases; nucleotides outside the gene matches: 9. Germline V gene lookup returns CDR1 MDHEN and CDR2 SYDVKM. This CDR3 comprises 14 residues. CDR3 nucleotides: TGTGCCAGCAGCTCAGGCCAGGGGGAATACGAGCAGTACTTC. It encodes CASSSGQGEYEQYF.

This rearrangement joins TRBV5-1 to TRBJ1-1; possible D gene TRBD1, 5 bases. Per the germline V gene, CDR1 is SGHRS and CDR2 is YFSETQ. The CDR3 consists of 15 residues. Deletions cut 4 bases from V and 4 bases from J, with 17 bases between. The CDR3 DNA sequence: TGCGCCAGCAGCCCAGGACACTTAAAGGGCACTGAAGCTTTCTTT. Its translation is CASSPGHLKGTEAFF. Based on the CDR3 plus reference TRBV5-1 and TRBJ1-1, the full variable domain is KAGVTQTPRYLIKTRGQQVTLSCSPISGHRSVSWYQQTPGQGLQFLFEYFSETQRNKGNFPGRFSGRQFSNSRSEMNVSTLELGDSALYLCASSPGHLKGTEAFFGQGTRLTVV.

The V and J genes are TRBV4-2 and TRBJ2-3, with TRBD2 matching 10 bases. The CDR3 sequence is 17 residues long. Trimming removed 4 bases from V and 6 bases from J; junction bases left unmatched: 13. The germline gives CDR1 LGHNA, CDR2 YNFKEQ. CDR3 nucleotides: TGTGCCAGCAGCCTCGAGGAAAGCGGGGGGGTGTCGGATACGCAGTATTTT. This sequence encodes CASSLEESGGVSDTQYF.

The V call is TRBV2, the J call TRBJ2-3, with D tentatively TRBD2 (6 bases). CDR3 length: 15 amino acids. Germline-derived CDR1 and CDR2 are SNHLY and FYNNEI. The V and J ends lost 7 bases and 3 bases respectively, with 17 bases between them. CDR3 protein: CASMGVAVQTDTQYF. The CDR3 DNA reads TGTGCCAGCATGGGGGTAGCGGTCCAAACAGATACGCAGTATTTT.

J is TRBJ2-1 and V is TRBV18; D unclear. V was cut by 1 base and J by 6 bases, with 13 bases left in between. The CDR3 length is 15 residues. Germline lookup yields CDR1 KGHSH and CDR2 LQKENI. CDR3 coding DNA: TGTGCCAGCTCACCACAAGGAGTATTGGGCAATGAGCAGTTCTTC. Its protein product is CASSPQGVLGNEQFF.

The CDR3 coding sequence is TGTGCCAGCAGCTTTGGCCTTTCCCTTCTCACAGATACGCAGTATTTT. Translated, it gives CASSFGLSLLTDTQYF. This chain joins TRBV7-2 and TRBJ2-3; D uncertain. Between the trimmed V and J ends, which lost 3 bases and 2 bases, there was a span of 15 bases. The germline V gene encodes CDR1 SGHTA and CDR2 FQGNSA. The CDR3 runs 16 residues.